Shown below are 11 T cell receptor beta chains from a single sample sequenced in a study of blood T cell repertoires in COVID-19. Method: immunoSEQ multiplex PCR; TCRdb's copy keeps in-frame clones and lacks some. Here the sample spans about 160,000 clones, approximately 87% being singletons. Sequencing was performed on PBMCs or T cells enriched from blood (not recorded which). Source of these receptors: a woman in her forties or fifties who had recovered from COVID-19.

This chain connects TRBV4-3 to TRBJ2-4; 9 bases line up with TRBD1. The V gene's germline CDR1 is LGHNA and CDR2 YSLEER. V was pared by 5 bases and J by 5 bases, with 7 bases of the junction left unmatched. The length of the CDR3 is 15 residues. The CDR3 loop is CASSAARDRENIQYF. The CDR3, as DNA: TGCGCCAGCAGCGCCGCCCGGGACAGGGAAAACATTCAGTACTTC.

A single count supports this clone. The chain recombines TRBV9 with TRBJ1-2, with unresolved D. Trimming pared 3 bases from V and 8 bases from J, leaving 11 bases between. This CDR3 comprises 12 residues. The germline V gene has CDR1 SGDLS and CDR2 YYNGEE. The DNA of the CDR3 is TGTGCCAGCAGCGGTGGGCCGGGGGGCTACACCTTC. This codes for CASSGGPGGYTF.

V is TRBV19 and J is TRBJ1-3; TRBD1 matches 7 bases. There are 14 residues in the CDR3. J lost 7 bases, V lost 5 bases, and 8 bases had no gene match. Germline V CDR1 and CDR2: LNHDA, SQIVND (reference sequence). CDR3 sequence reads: CASSSQQGRNTIYF. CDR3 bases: TGTGCCAGTAGTTCGCAACAGGGGCGGAACACCATATATTTT.

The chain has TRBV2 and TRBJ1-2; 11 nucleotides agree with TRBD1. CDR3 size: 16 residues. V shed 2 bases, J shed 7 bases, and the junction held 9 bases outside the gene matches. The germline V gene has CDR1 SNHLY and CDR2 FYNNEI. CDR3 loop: CASSENSGQGAGGYTF. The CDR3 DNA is TGTGCCAGCAGTGAAAATTCAGGACAGGGGGCTGGTGGCTACACCTTC.

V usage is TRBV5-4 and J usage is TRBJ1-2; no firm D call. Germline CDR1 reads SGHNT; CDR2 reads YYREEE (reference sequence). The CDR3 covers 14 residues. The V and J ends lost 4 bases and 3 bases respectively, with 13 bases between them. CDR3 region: CASSEEAKDYGYTF. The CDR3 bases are TGTGCCAGCAGCGAGGAGGCAAAGGACTATGGCTACACCTTC.

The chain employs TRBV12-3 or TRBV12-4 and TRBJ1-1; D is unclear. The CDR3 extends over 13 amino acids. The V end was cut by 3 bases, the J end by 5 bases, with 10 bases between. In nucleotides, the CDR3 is TGTGCCAGCAGTTTGCAGGATTGGACTGAAGCTTTCTTT. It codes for CASSLQDWTEAFF.

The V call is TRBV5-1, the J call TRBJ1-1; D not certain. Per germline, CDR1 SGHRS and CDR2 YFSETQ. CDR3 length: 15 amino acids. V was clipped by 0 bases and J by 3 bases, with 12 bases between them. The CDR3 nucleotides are TGCGCCAGCAGCTTGGTCCGTTTCCAGGACACTGAAGCTTTCTTT. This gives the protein CASSLVRFQDTEAFF.

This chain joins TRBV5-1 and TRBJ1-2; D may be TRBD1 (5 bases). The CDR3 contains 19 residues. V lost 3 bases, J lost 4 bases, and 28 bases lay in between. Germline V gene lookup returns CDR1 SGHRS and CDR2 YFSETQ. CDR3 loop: CASSSMRQGTILMGYGYTF. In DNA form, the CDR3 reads TGCGCCAGCAGCTCCATGCGGCAGGGTACAATATTAATGGGCTATGGCTACACCTTC.

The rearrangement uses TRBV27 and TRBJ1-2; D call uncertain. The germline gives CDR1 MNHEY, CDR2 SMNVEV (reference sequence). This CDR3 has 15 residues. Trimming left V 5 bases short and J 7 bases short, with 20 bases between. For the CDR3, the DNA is TGTGCCAGCAGTCCCCCCCCCGTCGGTTCAGGTGGCTACACCTTC. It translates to CASSPPPVGSGGYTF.

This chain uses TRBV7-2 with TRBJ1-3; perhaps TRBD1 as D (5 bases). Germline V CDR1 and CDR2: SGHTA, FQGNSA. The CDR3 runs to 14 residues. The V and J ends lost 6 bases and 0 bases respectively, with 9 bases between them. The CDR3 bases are TGTGCCAGCAGTACAGGCCCCTCTGGAAACACCATATATTTT. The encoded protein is CASSTGPSGNTIYF.

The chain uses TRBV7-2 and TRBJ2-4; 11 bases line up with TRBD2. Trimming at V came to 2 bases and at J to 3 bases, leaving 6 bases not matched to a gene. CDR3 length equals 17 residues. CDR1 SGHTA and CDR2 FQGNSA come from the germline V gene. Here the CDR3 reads CASSLMVAGGRKNIQYF. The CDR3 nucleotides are TGTGCCAGCAGCTTAATGGTAGCGGGAGGGCGCAAAAACATTCAGTACTTC.